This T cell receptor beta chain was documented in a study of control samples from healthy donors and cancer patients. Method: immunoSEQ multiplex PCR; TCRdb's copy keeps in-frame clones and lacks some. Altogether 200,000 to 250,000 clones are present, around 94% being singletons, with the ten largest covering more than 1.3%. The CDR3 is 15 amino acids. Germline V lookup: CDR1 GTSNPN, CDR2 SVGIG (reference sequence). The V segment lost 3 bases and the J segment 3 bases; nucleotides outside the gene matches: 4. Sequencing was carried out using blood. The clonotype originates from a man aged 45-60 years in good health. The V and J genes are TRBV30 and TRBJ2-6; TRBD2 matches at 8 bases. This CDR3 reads CAWSGGAGGANVLTF. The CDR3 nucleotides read TGTGCCTGGAGCGGGGGGGCTGGTGGGGCCAACGTCCTGACTTTC.